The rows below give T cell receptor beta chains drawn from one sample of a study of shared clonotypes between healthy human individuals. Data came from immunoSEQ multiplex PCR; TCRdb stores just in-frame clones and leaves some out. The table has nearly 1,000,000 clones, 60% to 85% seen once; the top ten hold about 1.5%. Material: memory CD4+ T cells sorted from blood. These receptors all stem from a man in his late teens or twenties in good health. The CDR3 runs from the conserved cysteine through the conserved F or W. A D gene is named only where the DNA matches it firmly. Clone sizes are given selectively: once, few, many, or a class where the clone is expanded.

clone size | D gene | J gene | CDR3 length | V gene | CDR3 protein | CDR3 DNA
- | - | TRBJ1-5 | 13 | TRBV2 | CASSRDGDQPQHF | TGTGCCAGCAGTCGGGACGGGGATCAGCCCCAGCATTTT
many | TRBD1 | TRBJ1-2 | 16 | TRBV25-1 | CASSEGLQGARRGYTF | TGTGCCAGCAGTGAGGGCCTGCAGGGGGCGAGGCGTGGCTACACCTTC
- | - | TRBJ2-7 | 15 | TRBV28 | CASRAQEKSSYEQYF | TGTGCCAGCAGGGCACAGGAGAAATCCTCCTACGAGCAGTACTTC
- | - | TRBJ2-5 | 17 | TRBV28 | CASSWAISTVGKETQYF | TGTGCCAGCAGTTGGGCCATCTCGACAGTAGGGAAAGAGACCCAGTACTTC
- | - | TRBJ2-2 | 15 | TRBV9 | CASSLGTTNTGELFF | TGTGCCAGCAGCCTCGGGACAACGAACACCGGGGAGCTGTTTTTT
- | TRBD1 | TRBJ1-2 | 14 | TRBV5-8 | CASSFGQGSYGYTF | TGTGCCAGCAGCTTCGGACAGGGGAGCTATGGCTACACCTTC
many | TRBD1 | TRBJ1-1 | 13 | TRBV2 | CASGGDRAREAFF | TGTGCCAGTGGGGGGGACAGGGCCCGGGAAGCTTTCTTT
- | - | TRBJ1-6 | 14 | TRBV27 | CASSYQGNNSPLHF | TGTGCCAGCAGCTACCAGGGAAACAATTCACCCCTCCACTTT
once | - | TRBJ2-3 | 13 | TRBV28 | CASSPPEKPGGYF | TGTGCCAGCAGTCCCCCCGAGAAGCCAGGAGGGTATTTT
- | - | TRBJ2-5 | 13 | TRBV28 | CASSLLREETQYF | TGTGCCAGCAGTTTACTCAGGGAAGAGACCCAGTACTTC
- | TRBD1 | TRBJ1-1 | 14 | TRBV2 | CASRGTGEGAEAFF | TGTGCCAGCAGAGGGACAGGGGAGGGTGCTGAAGCTTTCTTT
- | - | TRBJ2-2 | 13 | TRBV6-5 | CASGRGGTGELFF | TGTGCCAGCGGGCGAGGAGGGACCGGGGAGCTGTTTTTT
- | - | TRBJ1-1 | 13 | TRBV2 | CASSGGGRTEAFF | TGTGCCAGCAGTGGGGGGGGCCGCACTGAAGCTTTCTTT
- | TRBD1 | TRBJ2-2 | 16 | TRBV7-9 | CASSSTGGKNTGELFF | TGTGCCAGCAGTTCCACAGGGGGAAAAAACACCGGGGAGCTGTTTTTT
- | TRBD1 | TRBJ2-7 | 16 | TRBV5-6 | CASSLPGQGLSYEQYF | TGTGCCAGCAGCCTACCGGGACAGGGACTCTCCTACGAGCAGTACTTC